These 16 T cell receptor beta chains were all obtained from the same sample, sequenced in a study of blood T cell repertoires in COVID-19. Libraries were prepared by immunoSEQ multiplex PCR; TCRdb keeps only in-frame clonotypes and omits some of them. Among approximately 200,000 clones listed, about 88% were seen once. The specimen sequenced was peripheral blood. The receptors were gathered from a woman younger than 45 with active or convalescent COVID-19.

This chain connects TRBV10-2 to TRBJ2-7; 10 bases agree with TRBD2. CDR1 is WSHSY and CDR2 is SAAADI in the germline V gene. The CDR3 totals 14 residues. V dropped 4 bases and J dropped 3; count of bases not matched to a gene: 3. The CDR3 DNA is TGCGCCAGCAGTGTCCAGCGGGAGGGCTACGAGCAGTACTTC. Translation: CASSVQREGYEQYF.

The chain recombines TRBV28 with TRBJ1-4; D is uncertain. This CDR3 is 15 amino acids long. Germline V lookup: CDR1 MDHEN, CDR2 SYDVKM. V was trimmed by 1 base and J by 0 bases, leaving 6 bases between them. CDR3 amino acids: CASSLYGATNEKLFF. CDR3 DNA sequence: TGTGCCAGCAGTTTATACGGAGCAACTAATGAAAAACTGTTTTTT. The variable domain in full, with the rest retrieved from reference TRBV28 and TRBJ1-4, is DVKVTQSSRYLVKRTGEKVFLECVQDMDHENMFWYRQDPGLGLRLIYFSYDVKMKEKGDIPEGYSVSREKKERFSLILESASTNQTSMYLCASSLYGATNEKLFFGSGTQLSVL.

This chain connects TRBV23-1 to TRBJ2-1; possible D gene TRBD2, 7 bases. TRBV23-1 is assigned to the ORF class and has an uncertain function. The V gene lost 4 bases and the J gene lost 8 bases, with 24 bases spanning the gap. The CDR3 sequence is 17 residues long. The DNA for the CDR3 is TGCGCCAGCAGTCTGGATCAGACCGGGGGGCCACCGGATGAGCAGTTCTTC. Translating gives CASSLDQTGGPPDEQFF.

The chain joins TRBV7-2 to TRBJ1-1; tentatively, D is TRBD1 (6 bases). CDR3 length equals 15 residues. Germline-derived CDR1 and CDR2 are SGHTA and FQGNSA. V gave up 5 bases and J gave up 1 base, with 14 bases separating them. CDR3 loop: CASSVSGTQNTEAFF. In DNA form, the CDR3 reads TGTGCCAGCAGCGTCTCCGGGACACAGAACACTGAAGCTTTCTTT.

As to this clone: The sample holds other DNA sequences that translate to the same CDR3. The CDR3 spells CASRDRDSQPQHF. CDR3 nucleotide sequence: TGTGCCAGCCGGGACAGGGATAGTCAGCCCCAGCATTTT. The chain combines TRBV6-6 with TRBJ1-5; 9 bases line up with TRBD1. The CDR3 contains 13 residues. CDR1 and CDR2 (germline): MNHNY, SVGAGI (reference sequence). Trimming at V came to 8 bases and at J to 6 bases, leaving 5 bases not matched to a gene.

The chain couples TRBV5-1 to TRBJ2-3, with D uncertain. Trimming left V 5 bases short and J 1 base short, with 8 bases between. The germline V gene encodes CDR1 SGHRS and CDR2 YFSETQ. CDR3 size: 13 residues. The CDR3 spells CASSSSRTDTQYF. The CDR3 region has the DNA TGCGCCAGCAGTAGCTCCCGCACAGATACGCAGTATTTT.

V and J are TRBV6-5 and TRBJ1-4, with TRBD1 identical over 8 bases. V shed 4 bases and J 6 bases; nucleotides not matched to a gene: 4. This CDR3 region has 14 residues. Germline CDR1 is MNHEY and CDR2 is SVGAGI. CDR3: CASSFRGRDEKLFF. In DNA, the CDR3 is TGTGCCAGCAGTTTCAGGGGGCGGGATGAAAAACTGTTTTTT.

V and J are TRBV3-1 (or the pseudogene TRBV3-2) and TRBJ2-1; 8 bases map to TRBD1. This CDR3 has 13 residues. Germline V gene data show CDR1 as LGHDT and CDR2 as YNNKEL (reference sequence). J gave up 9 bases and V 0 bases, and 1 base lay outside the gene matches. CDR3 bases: TGTGCCAGCAGCCAAGATGGGACAGGTGAGCAGTTCTTC. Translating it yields CASSQDGTGEQFF.

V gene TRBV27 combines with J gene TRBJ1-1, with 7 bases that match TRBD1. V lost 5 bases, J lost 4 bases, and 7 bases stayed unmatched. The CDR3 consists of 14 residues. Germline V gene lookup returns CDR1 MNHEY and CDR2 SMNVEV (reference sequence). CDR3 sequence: CASSAGQVGTEAFF. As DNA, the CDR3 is TGTGCCAGCAGTGCCGGACAGGTCGGCACTGAAGCTTTCTTT.

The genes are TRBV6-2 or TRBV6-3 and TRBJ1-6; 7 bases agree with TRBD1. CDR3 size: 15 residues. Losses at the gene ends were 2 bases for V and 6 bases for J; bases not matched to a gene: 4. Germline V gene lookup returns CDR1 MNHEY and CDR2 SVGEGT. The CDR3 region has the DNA TGTGCCAGCAGTTACCCCCAGGGGGTTAATTCACCCCTCCACTTT. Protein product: CASSYPQGVNSPLHF.

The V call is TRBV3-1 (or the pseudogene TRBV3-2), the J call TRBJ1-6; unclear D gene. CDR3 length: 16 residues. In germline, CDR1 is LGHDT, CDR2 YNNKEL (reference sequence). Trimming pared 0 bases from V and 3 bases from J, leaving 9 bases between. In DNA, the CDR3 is TGTGCCAGCAGCCAAGATACAACAGTCTATAATTCACCCCTCCACTTT. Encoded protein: CASSQDTTVYNSPLHF.

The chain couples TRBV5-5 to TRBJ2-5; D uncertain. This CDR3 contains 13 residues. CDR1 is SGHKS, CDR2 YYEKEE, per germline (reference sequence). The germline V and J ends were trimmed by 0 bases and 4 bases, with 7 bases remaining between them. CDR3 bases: TGTGCCAGCAGCTTGGACCCGAGAGAGACCCAGTACTTC. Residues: CASSLDPRETQYF.

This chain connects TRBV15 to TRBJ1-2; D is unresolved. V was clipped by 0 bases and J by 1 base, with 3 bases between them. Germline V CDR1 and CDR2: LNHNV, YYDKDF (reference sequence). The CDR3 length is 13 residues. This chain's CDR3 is CATSRDLNYGYTF. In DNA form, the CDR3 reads TGTGCCACCAGCAGAGATCTTAACTATGGCTACACCTTC.

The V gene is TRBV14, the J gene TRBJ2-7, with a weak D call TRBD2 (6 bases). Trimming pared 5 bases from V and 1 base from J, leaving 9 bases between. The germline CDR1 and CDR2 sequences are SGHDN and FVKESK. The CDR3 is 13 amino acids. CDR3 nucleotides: TGTGCCAGCAGCAAGGGAGGATCCTACGAGCAGTACTTC. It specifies CASSKGGSYEQYF.

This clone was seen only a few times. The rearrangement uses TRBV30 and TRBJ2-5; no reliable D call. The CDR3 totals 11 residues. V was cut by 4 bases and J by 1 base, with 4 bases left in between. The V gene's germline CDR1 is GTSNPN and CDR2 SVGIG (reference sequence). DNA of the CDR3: TGTGCCTGGAACAGCCAAGAGACCCAGTACTTC. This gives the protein CAWNSQETQYF.

CDR3 DNA: TGTGCCAGCAGCCAGTCCGGGACAGGGGGGGACACTGAAGCTTTCTTT. Residues: CASSQSGTGGDTEAFF. This rearrangement joins TRBV7-8 to TRBJ1-1; TRBD1 aligns across 11 bases. Germline values: CDR1 SGHVS, CDR2 FQNEAQ. The CDR3 is made up of 16 amino acids. Trimming at V came to 5 bases and at J to 3 bases, leaving 8 bases not matched to a gene.